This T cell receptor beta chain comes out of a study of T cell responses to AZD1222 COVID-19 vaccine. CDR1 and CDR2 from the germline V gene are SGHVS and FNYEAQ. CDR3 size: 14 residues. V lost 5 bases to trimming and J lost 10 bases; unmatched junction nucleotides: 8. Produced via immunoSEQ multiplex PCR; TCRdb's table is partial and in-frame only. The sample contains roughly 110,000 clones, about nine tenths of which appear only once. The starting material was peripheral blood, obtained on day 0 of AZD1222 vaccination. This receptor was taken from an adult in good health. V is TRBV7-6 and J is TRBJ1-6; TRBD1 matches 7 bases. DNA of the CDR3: TGTGCCAGCAGCCCCGACAGGGCTGGATCACCCCTCCACTTT. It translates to CASSPDRAGSPLHF.